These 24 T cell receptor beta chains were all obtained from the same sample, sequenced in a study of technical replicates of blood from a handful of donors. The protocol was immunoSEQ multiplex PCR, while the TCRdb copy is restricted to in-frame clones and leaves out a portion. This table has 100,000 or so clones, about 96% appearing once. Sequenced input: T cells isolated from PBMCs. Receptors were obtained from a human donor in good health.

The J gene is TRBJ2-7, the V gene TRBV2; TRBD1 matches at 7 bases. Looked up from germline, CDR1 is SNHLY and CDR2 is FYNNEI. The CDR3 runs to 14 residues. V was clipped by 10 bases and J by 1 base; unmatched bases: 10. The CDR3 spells CANGRQGSSYEQYF. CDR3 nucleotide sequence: TGTGCCAATGGCAGACAGGGTTCTTCCTACGAGCAGTACTTC.

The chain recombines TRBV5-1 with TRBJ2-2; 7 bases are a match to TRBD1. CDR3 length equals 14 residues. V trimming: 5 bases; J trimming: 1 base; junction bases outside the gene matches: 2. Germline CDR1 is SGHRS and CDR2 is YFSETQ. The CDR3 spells CASRDRENTGELFF. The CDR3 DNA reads TGCGCCAGCAGAGACAGGGAGAACACCGGGGAGCTGTTTTTT.

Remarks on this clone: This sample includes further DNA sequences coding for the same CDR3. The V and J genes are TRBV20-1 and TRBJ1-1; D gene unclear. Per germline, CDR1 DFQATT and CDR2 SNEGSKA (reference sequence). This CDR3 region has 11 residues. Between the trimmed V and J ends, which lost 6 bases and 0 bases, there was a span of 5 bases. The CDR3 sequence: CSAPVNTEAFF. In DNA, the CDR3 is TGCAGTGCGCCGGTGAACACTGAAGCTTTCTTT.

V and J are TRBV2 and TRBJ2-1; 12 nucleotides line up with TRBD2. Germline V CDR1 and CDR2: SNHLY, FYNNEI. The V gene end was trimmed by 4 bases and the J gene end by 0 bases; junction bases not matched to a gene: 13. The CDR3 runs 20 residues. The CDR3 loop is CASSVGLGTSGQSSYNEQFF. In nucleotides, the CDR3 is TGTGCCAGCAGTGTAGGACTAGGGACTAGCGGGCAAAGCTCCTACAATGAGCAGTTCTTC.

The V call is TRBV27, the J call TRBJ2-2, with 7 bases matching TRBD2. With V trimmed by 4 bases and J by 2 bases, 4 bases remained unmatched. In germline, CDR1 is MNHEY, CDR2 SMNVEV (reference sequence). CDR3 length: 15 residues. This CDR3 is CASSSGTTNTGELFF. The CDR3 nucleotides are TGTGCCAGCAGTTCCGGGACTACCAACACCGGGGAGCTGTTTTTT.

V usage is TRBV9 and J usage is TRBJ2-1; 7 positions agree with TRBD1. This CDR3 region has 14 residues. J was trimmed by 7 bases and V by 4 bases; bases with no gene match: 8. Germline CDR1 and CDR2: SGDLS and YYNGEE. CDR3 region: CASSPFRQGNEQFF. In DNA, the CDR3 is TGTGCCAGCAGCCCGTTTCGACAGGGAAATGAGCAGTTCTTC.

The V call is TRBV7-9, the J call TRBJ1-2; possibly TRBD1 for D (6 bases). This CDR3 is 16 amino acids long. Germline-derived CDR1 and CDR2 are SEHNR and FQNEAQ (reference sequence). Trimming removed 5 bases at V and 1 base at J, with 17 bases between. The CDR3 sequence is CASSLLQGSVNYGYTF. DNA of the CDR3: TGTGCCAGCAGCCTCCTACAGGGAAGTGTTAACTATGGCTACACCTTC.

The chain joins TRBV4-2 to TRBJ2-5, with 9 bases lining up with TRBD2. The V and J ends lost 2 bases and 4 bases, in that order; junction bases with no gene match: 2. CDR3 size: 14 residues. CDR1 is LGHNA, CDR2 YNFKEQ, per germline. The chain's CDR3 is CASSQLTSGETQYF. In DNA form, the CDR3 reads TGTGCCAGCAGCCAATTGACTAGCGGAGAGACCCAGTACTTC.

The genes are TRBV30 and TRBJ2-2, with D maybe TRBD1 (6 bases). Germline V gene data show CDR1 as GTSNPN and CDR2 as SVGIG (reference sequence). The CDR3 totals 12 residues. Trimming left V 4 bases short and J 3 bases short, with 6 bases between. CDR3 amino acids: CAWTGDTGELFF. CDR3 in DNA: TGTGCCTGGACAGGGGACACCGGGGAGCTGTTTTTT.

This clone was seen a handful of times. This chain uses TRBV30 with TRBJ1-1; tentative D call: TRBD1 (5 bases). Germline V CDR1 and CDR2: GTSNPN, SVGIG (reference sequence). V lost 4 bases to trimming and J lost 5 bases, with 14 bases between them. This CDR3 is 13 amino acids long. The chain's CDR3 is CAWNSGSGTEAFF. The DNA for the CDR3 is TGTGCCTGGAACTCAGGGTCGGGTACTGAAGCTTTCTTT.

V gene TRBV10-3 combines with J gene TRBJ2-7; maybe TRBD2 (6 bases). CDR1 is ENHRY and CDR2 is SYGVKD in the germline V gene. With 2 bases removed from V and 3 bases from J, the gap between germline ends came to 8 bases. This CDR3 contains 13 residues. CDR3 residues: CAISEGLNYEQYF. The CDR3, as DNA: TGTGCCATCAGTGAGGGACTAAACTACGAGCAGTACTTC.

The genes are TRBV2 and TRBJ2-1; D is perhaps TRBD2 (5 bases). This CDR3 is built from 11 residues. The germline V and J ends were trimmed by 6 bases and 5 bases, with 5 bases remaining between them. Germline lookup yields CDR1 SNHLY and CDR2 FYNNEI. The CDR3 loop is CASREDNEQFF. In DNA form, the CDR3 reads TGTGCCAGCAGGGAGGACAATGAGCAGTTCTTC.

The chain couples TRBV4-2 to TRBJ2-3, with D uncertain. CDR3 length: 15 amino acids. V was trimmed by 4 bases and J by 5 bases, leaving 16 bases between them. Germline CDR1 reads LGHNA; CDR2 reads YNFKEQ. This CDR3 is CASSLSPLERDTQYF. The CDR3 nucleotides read TGTGCCAGCAGCCTTTCCCCCCTGGAGAGAGATACGCAGTATTTT.

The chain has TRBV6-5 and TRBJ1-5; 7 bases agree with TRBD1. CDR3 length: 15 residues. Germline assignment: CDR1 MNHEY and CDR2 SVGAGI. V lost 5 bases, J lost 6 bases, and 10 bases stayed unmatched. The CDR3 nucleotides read TGTGCCAGCAGTAACCAACAGGGGCAGGGTCAGCCCCAGCATTTT. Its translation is CASSNQQGQGQPQHF.

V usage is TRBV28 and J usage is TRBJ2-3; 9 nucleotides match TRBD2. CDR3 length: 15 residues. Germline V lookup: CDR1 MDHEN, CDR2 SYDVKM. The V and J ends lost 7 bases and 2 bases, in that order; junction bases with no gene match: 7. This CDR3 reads CASTLAGDYTDTQYF. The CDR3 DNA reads TGTGCCAGCACCTTAGCGGGGGACTACACAGATACGCAGTATTTT.

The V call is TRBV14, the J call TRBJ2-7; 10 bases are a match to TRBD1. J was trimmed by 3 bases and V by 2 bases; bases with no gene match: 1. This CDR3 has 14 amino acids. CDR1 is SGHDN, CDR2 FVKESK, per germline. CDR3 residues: CASSQRTGGYEQYF. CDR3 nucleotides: TGTGCCAGCAGCCAACGGACAGGGGGCTACGAGCAGTACTTC.

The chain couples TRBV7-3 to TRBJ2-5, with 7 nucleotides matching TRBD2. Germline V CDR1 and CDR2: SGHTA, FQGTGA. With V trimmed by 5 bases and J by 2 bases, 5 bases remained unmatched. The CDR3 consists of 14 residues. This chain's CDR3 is CASSRMGGQETQYF. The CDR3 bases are TGTGCCAGCAGCCGGATGGGGGGGCAAGAGACCCAGTACTTC. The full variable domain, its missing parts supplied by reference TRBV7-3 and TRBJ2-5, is GAGVSQTPSNKVTEKGKYVELRCDPISGHTALYWYRQSLGQGPEFLIYFQGTGAADDSGLPNDRFFAVRPEGSVSTLKIQRTERGDSAVYLCASSRMGGQETQYFGPGTRLLVL.

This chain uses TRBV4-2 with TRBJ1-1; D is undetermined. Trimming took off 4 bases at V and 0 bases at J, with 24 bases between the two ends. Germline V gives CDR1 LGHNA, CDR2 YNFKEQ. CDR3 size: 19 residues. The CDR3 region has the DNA TGTGCCAGCAGCCCCCTTTTGGGGAAGGGAGGACGGTTGAACACTGAAGCTTTCTTT. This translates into CASSPLLGKGGRLNTEAFF.

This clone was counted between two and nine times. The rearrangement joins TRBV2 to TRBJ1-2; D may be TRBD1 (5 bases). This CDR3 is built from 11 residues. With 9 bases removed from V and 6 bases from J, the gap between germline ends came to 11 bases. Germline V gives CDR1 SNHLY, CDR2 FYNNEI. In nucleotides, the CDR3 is TGTGCCAGAGTGAAAGGGGATGGCTACACCTTC. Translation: CARVKGDGYTF.

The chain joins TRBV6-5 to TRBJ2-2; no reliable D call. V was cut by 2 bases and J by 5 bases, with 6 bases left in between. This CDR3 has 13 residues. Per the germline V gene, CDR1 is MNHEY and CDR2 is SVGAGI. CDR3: CASSYLETGELFF. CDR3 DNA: TGTGCCAGCAGTTACCTAGAGACCGGGGAGCTGTTTTTT.

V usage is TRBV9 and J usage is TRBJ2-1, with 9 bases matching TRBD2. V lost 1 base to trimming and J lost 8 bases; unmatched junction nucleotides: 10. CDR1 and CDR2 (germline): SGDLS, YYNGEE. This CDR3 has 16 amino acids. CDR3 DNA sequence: TGTGCCAGCAGCGTACATGTTTTGACTAGCGGCGATGAGCAGTTCTTC. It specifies CASSVHVLTSGDEQFF.

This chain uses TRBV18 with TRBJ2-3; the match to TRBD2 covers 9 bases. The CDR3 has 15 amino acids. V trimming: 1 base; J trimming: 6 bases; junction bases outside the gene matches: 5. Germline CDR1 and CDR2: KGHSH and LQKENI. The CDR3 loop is CASSPLAGADDTQYF. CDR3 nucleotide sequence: TGTGCCAGCTCACCACTAGCGGGAGCGGATGATACGCAGTATTTT.

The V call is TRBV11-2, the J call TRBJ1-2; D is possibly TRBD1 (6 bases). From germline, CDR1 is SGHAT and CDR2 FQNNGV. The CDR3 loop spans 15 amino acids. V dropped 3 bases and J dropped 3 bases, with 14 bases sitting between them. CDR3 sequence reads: CASSLHREADYGYTF. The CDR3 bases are TGTGCCAGCAGCTTGCACAGGGAAGCTGACTATGGCTACACCTTC.

CDR3 sequence: CASSPQAGYEAFF. DNA for the CDR3: TGTGCCAGCAGTCCCCAAGCGGGCTATGAAGCTTTCTTT. This chain uses TRBV6-5 with TRBJ1-1; D uncertain. Germline V CDR1 and CDR2: MNHEY, SVGAGI. V gave up 5 bases and J gave up 7 bases, with 14 bases separating them. This CDR3 contains 13 residues.